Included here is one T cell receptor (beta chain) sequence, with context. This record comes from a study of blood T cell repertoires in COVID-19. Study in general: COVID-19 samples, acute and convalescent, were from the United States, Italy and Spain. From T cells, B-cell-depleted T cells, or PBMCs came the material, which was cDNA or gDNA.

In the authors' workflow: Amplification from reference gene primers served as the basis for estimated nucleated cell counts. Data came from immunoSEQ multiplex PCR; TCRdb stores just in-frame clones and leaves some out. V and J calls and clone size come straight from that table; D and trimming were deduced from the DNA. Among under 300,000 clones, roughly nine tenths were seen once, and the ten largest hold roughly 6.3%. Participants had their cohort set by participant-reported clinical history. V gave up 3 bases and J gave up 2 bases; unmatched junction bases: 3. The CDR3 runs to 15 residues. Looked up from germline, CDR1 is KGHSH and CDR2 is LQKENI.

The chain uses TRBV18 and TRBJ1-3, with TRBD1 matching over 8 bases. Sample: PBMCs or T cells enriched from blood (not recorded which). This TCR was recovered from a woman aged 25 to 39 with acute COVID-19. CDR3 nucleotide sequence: TGTGCCAGCTCACCGCCGACAGGGGCTGGAAACACCATATATTTT. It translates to CASSPPTGAGNTIYF.